This T cell receptor (beta chain) is from a study of cytomegalovirus exposure and HLA in healthy donors. CDR1 and CDR2 (germline): ENHRY, SYGVKD. V lost 0 bases and J lost 7; bases outside the gene matches: 11. This CDR3 spans 18 amino acids. General study results and limits: Under in vitro conditions, three CMV-associated chains were confirmed as specific for CMV antigens. In an earlier analysis, about 90% or about 30%: the productive usage of most TCR beta V segments.

Comment on this clone: Its specificity is not known.

The PCR employed 60 Vbeta primers together with 13 Jbeta primers. Profiling relied on immunoSEQ multiplex PCR, and the TCRdb table lists in-frame clones only, not all of them. The repertoire consists of 150,000 to 200,000 clones, with around 80% occurring once and the leading ten covering around 1.9%. The TCR originated in a young man in good health and CMV-seronegative. The rearrangement uses TRBV10-3 and TRBJ1-5; TRBD1 agrees at 11 bases. The sequenced sample consisted of PBMCs. The CDR3 loop reads CAISESILVGQGAQPQHF. The CDR3 nucleotides are TGTGCCATCAGTGAGTCGATTTTAGTCGGACAGGGGGCCCAGCCCCAGCATTTT.